A selection of T cell receptor beta chains follows, all from one sample in a study of OX40 agonist ivuxolimab in advanced cancers. The repertoire was sequenced with immunoSEQ multiplex PCR; TCRdb's copy has only in-frame clones and lacks some. The table lists about 31,000 clones, about 88% of them singletons. Sequenced here: CD4+ or CD8+ T cells sorted from blood, sampled in a trial of the OX40 agonist ivuxolimab. The receptors shown here come from an adult with an advanced solid tumor such as melanoma, head and neck, liver or kidney cancer. CDR3s include the opening cysteine and the closing phenylalanine or tryptophan. A D gene is named only where the DNA matches it firmly. Rows give clone size only sometimes, using once, few, many, or a class for an expanded clone.

v_call	d_call	clone_size	j_call	cdr3_aa	cdr3_nt
TRBV2	NA	NA	TRBJ2-1	CASNQGPDYNEQFF	TGTGCCAGCAATCAGGGACCCGACTACAATGAGCAGTTCTTC
TRBV10-1	TRBD2	NA	TRBJ2-1	CASSELASGGNEQFF	TGCGCCAGCAGTGAATTGGCTAGCGGGGGCAATGAGCAGTTCTTC
TRBV4-3	NA	NA	TRBJ2-5	CASSQEVPYVAGLNRAETQYF	TGCGCCAGCAGCCAAGAAGTTCCGTACGTGGCGGGACTTAATAGGGCGGAGACCCAGTACTTC
TRBV5-6	TRBD1	NA	TRBJ2-7	CASSYGQGVYEQYF	TGTGCCAGCAGCTATGGACAGGGGGTCTACGAGCAGTACTTC
TRBV9	NA	NA	TRBJ1-1	CASSSGTRGRVEAFF	TGTGCCAGCAGCTCAGGTACCAGGGGTAGGGTTGAAGCTTTCTTT
TRBV2	NA	once	TRBJ2-7	CASSEGYGNSYEQYF	TGTGCCAGCAGTGAAGGGTACGGCAACTCCTACGAGCAGTACTTC
TRBV7-9	NA	NA	TRBJ1-5	CASSHGGRGNQPQHF	TGTGCCAGCAGCCATGGGGGGCGCGGGAATCAGCCCCAGCATTTT
TRBV15	NA	NA	TRBJ1-6	CATSKGPDSSYNSPLHF	TGTGCCACCAGCAAGGGTCCCGATAGCTCCTATAATTCACCCCTCCACTTT
TRBV7-8	NA	large	TRBJ2-7	CASSSRTGRAYEQYF	TGTGCCAGCAGCTCACGGACAGGGAGGGCCTACGAGCAGTACTTC
TRBV27	TRBD1	NA	TRBJ2-7	CASSLIRDSNYEQYF	TGTGCCAGCAGTTTAATCAGGGACAGCAACTACGAGCAGTACTTC
TRBV9	NA	NA	TRBJ2-5	CASSVGGRHQETQYF	TGTGCCAGCAGCGTTGGAGGTCGGCACCAAGAGACCCAGTACTTC
TRBV7-6	NA	few	TRBJ2-7	CASSSPPSDGHYEQYF	TGTGCCAGCAGCTCGCCCCCCTCGGACGGGCACTACGAGCAGTACTTC
TRBV7-9	NA	NA	TRBJ2-7	CASSINEQYF	TGTGCCAGCAGCATAAACGAGCAGTACTTC
TRBV19	TRBD2	NA	TRBJ2-1	CASSTSSGRLQFF	TGTGCCAGTAGTACCTCTAGCGGGAGGTTACAGTTCTTC
TRBV4-1	TRBD2	NA	TRBJ2-1	CASSQVGTSGDNEQFF	TGCGCCAGCAGCCAAGTTGGGACTAGCGGAGACAATGAGCAGTTCTTC
TRBV6-1	NA	NA	TRBJ2-1	CASGRTNYNEQFF	TGTGCCAGCGGAAGGACGAACTACAATGAGCAGTTCTTC
TRBV5-4	NA	NA	TRBJ2-7	CASSLGNEQYF	TGTGCCAGCAGCTTGGGAAACGAGCAGTACTTC
TRBV14	TRBD1	NA	TRBJ1-3	CASSQGTGTGNTIYF	TGTGCCAGCAGCCAGGGGACAGGGACTGGAAACACCATATATTTT
TRBV5-4	TRBD2	NA	TRBJ2-5	CASSLGTSDSETQYF	TGTGCCAGCAGCTTGGGGACTAGCGATTCGGAGACCCAGTACTTC
TRBV5-1	TRBD2	NA	TRBJ2-7	CASSSSAGDPYEQYF	TGCGCCAGCAGCTCCTCAGCGGGAGACCCCTACGAGCAGTACTTC
TRBV6-1	NA	NA	TRBJ2-3	CASRDGSYSTDTQYF	TGTGCCAGCCGGGACGGCAGCTACAGCACAGATACGCAGTATTTT
TRBV6-1	NA	NA	TRBJ1-4	CASSEALGAHEKLFF	TGTGCCAGCAGTGAAGCTTTGGGGGCGCATGAAAAACTGTTTTTT
TRBV4-3	TRBD2	NA	TRBJ2-7	CASSQEGTNYYEQYF	TGCGCCAGCAGCCAAGAGGGGACTAATTACTACGAGCAGTACTTC
TRBV6-1	NA	NA	TRBJ2-3	CASSEMPALTDTQYF	TGTGCCAGCAGTGAAATGCCAGCCCTCACAGATACGCAGTATTTT
TRBV28	TRBD1	NA	TRBJ1-3	CASSPPWDRPTLPGNTIYF	TGTGCCAGCAGTCCCCCCTGGGACAGGCCAACCCTCCCTGGAAACACCATATATTTT
TRBV25-1	TRBD2	NA	TRBJ2-1	CASKGLAGDEQFF	TGTGCCAGCAAAGGACTAGCGGGAGATGAGCAGTTCTTC
TRBV11-2	NA	NA	TRBJ2-5	CASSLAGVRETQYF	TGTGCCAGCAGCTTAGCGGGAGTCCGGGAGACCCAGTACTTC
TRBV4-2	TRBD2	NA	TRBJ2-7	CASSQTSGAYEQYF	TGTGCCAGCAGCCAAACTAGCGGCGCCTACGAGCAGTACTTC
TRBV30	TRBD1	NA	TRBJ1-2	CAWSQDRGYGYTF	TGTGCCTGGAGTCAGGACAGGGGCTATGGCTACACCTTC
TRBV28	NA	once	TRBJ1-5	CASSLWGDAQPQHF	TGTGCCAGCAGTTTATGGGGGGATGCTCAGCCCCAGCATTTT
TRBV4-2	TRBD2	NA	TRBJ2-2	CASSPRTSGRDTGELFF	TGTGCCAGCAGCCCCCGGACTAGCGGGAGGGACACCGGGGAGCTGTTTTTT
TRBV7-9	TRBD1	few	TRBJ2-1	CASSLEGRGYNEQFF	TGTGCCAGCAGCTTAGAAGGCAGGGGGTACAATGAGCAGTTCTTC